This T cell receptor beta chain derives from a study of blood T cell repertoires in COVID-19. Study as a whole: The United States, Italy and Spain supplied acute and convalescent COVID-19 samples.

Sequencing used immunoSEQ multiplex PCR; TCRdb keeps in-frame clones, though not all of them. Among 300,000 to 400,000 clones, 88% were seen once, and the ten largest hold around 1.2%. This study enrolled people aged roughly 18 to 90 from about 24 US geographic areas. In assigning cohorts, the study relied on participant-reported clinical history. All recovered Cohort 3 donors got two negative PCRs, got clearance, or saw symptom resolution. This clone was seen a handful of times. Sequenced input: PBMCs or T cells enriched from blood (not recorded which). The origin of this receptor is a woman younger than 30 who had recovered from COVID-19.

CDR3 protein: CASSLIQGRETQYF. The CDR3 DNA reads TGCGCCAGCAGCCTCATCCAGGGTAGGGAGACCCAGTACTTC. The V call is TRBV4-1, the J call TRBJ2-5, with a possible D match to TRBD1 (5 bases). The CDR3 covers 14 residues. Germline CDR1 and CDR2: MGHRA and YSYEKL. V lost 4 bases, J lost 5 bases, and 14 bases lay in between.